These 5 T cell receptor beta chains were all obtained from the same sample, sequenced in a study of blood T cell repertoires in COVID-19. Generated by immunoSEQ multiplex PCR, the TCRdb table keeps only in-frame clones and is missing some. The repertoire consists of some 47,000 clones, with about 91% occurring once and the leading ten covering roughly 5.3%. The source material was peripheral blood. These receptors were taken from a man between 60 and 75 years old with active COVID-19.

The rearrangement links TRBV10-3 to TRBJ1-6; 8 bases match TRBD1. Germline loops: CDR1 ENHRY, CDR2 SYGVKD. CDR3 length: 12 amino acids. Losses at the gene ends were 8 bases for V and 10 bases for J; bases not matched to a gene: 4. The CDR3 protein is CAIGQGRSPLHF. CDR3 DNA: TGTGCCATCGGACAGGGCCGGTCACCCCTCCACTTT.

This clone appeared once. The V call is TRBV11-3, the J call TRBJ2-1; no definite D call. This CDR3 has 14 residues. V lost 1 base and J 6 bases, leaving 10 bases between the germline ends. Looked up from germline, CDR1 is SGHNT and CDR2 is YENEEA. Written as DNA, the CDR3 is TGTGCCAGCAGCTTAGGGTACTACCCCAATGAGCAGTTCTTC. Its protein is CASSLGYYPNEQFF.

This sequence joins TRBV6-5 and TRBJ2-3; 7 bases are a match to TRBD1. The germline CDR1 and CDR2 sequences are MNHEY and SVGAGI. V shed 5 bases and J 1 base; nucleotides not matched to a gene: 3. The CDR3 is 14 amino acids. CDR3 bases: TGTGCCAGCAGTACAGGACAGGGCACAGATACGCAGTATTTT. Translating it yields CASSTGQGTDTQYF.

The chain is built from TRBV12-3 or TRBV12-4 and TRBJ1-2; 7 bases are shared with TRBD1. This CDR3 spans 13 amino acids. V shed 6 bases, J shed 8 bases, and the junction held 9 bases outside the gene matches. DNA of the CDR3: TGTGCCAGCAGGGAACAGGGGTTGCAGGGCTACACCTTC. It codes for CASREQGLQGYTF.

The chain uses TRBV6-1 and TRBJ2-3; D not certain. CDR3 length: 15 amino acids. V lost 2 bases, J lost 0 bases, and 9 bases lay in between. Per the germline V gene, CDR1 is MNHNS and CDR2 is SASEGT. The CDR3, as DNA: TGTGCCAGCAGTGAATTCGGAGCTAGCACAGATACGCAGTATTTT. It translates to CASSEFGASTDTQYF.